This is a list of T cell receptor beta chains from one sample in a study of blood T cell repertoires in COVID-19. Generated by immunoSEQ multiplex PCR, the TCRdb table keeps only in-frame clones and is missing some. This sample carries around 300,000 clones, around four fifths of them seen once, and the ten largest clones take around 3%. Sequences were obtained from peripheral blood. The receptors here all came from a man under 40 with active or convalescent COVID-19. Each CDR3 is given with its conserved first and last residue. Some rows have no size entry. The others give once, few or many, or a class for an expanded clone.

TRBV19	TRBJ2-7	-	CASTSGGPLDEQYF
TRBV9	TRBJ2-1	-	CASTSSGHSYNEQFF
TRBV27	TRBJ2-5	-	CASRGAVVETQYF
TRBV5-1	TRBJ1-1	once	CASTLGGTNTEAFF
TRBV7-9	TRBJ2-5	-	CASSPGPERGEETQYF
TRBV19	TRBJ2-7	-	CASSISSQGLGEQYF
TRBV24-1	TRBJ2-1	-	CATSDGSGPTYNEQFF
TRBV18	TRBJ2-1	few	CASSPPGGSYNEQFF
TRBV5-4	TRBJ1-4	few	CASSHSTDEKLFF
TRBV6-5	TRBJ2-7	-	CASSYSTGRKYEQYF
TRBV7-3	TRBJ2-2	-	CASSFRYTSEELFF
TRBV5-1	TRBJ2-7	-	CASSQTYEQYF
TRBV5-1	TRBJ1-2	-	CASRESTGDYGYTF
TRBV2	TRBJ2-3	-	CASALLASPTDTQYF
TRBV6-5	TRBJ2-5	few	CASSSGTGLQETQYF
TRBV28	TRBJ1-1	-	CASRLALDGTEAFF
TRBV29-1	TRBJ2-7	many	CSVTTGSEQYF
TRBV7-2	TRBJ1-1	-	CASSLATNRGSTEAFF
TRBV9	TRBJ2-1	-	CASSATLVAGGSGEQFF
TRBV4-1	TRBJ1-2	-	CASSRLVQGSGYTF
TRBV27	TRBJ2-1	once	CASSAGSSSGRNEQFF
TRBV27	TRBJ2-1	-	CASSFPGGEQFF
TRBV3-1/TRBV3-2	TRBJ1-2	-	CASSLGAGGGLYGYTF
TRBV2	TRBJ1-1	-	CASSPGTGTEAFF
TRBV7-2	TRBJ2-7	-	CASSRDRGSYEQYF
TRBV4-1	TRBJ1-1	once	CASSPPGIVTEAFF